This is a list of T cell receptor beta chains from one sample in a study of hypomethylating agent response in myelodysplastic syndrome. This table comes from immunoSEQ multiplex PCR, and its TCRdb copy is limited to in-frame clones, with some not included. The repertoire includes several thousand clones, more than 75% of them detected once, and 15% to 20% sits in the top ten. The input for sequencing was bone marrow, taken before or after starting hypomethylating agent treatment for myelodysplastic syndrome (not recorded which). All receptors come from a human donor with myelodysplastic syndrome. Both conserved end residues are part of each CDR3. The D gene is left open where the match is weak. Not all rows give a size; the values are once, few, many and, for expanded clones, a class.

abundance | d_gene | j_gene | v_gene | CDR3nt | CDR3aa
NA | NA | TRBJ1-1 | TRBV15 | TGTGCCACCAGCAGAGATCTGGGGTCTGTGGACACTGAAGCTTTCTTT | CATSRDLGSVDTEAFF
NA | NA | TRBJ2-3 | TRBV4-3 | TGCGCCAGCAGCCTGACGGGGCGTTATATTAATACGCAGTATTTT | CASSLTGRYINTQYF
NA | NA | TRBJ2-1 | TRBV28 | TGTGCCAGTCTGGGGGGTTTCGGAATTGAGCAGTTCTTC | CASLGGFGIEQFF
NA | NA | TRBJ2-3 | TRBV10-3 | TGTGCCATCAGTGAAGGGAGGAACGCTAGCACAGATACGCAGTATTTT | CAISEGRNASTDTQYF
NA | TRBD2 | TRBJ2-1 | TRBV4-2 | TGTGCCAGCAGCCAAAGGGGACTAGCGGGGATTTACAATGAGCAGTTCTTC | CASSQRGLAGIYNEQFF
NA | TRBD2 | TRBJ2-7 | TRBV2 | TGTGCCAGCAGCCCCGGGAGGCTTCGCGGCTACGAGCAGTACTTC | CASSPGRLRGYEQYF
NA | TRBD1 | TRBJ2-7 | TRBV6-5 | TGTGCCAGCATGACCAGGGGGCCCCCCGGAGGCGAGCAGTACTTC | CASMTRGPPGGEQYF
NA | NA | TRBJ1-1 | TRBV11-2 | TGTGCCAGCAGCTTAGGAGTAAACACTGAAGCTTTCTTT | CASSLGVNTEAFF
NA | NA | TRBJ2-1 | TRBV15 | TGTGCCACCAGCAGAGATAAGCATGACAATGAGCAGTTCTTC | CATSRDKHDNEQFF
few | NA | TRBJ1-1 | TRBV25-1 | TGTGCCAGCAGTGCATTCTTTGCGACTGAAGCTTTCTTT | CASSAFFATEAFF
few | NA | TRBJ1-6 | TRBV10-3 | TGTGCCATCAGTGAGAACCGGGACTCACCCCTCCACTTT | CAISENRDSPLHF
NA | TRBD1 | TRBJ2-3 | TRBV5-4 | TGTGCCAGCAGCCGAGGGGGACAGGCCACAGATACGCAGTATTTT | CASSRGGQATDTQYF
NA | TRBD2 | TRBJ2-1 | TRBV5-1 | TGCGCCAGCAGCGGCGGGACTAGCGGGGGGGGCTACAATGAGCAGTTCTTC | CASSGGTSGGGYNEQFF
NA | NA | TRBJ1-5 | TRBV28 | TGTGCCAGCAGGACCTATAGCAATCAGCCCCAGCATTTT | CASRTYSNQPQHF
NA | TRBD1 | TRBJ2-7 | TRBV4-1 | TGCGCCAGCAGCCAGGCCGGACAGGGCCGGGAGCAGTACTTC | CASSQAGQGREQYF
NA | TRBD1 | TRBJ2-1 | TRBV18 | TGTGCCAGCCGAGGACAGACAGGGGCTTACAATGAGCAGTTCTTC | CASRGQTGAYNEQFF
NA | TRBD1 | TRBJ1-2 | TRBV6-1 | TGTGCCAGCAGTGAGGAGGGACAGGTCCTCTATGGCTACACCTTC | CASSEEGQVLYGYTF
NA | NA | TRBJ2-1 | TRBV6-5 | TGTGCCAGCAGTGCCCAGGTGGGGGGCTCGCGGTTCTTC | CASSAQVGGSRFF
NA | TRBD1 | TRBJ1-2 | TRBV6-1 | TGTGCCAGCAGTGCGGACAGGGGGTACAGGGATGGCTACACCTTC | CASSADRGYRDGYTF
NA | NA | TRBJ2-3 | TRBV4-1 | TGCGCCAGCAGAAGGGGGACTAACACAGATACGCAGTATTTT | CASRRGTNTDTQYF
NA | NA | TRBJ1-2 | TRBV18 | TGTGCCAGCTCACCCGGAGGTTGGGGCGCGGATGGCTACACCTTC | CASSPGGWGADGYTF
NA | NA | TRBJ1-1 | TRBV4-1 | TGCGCCAGCAGCCAAGACATAGGGACGGGTGGGACTGAAGCTTTCTTT | CASSQDIGTGGTEAFF
NA | NA | TRBJ2-3 | TRBV11-2 | TGTGCCAGCAGCTCCCGGGCGACCCTTACGCAGTATTTT | CASSSRATLTQYF
NA | NA | TRBJ1-5 | TRBV6-5 | TGTGCCAGCAGTTACCTGGGGAAAAATCAGCCCCAGCATTTT | CASSYLGKNQPQHF
NA | NA | TRBJ2-1 | TRBV7-8 | TGTGCCAGCAGCTTTAGCGTTACCCCGTACAATGAGCAGTTCTTC | CASSFSVTPYNEQFF
NA | NA | TRBJ1-2 | TRBV7-8 | TGTGCCAGCAGCTTAGCGATCCAGGGGTTCTATGGCTACACCTTC | CASSLAIQGFYGYTF
NA | NA | TRBJ2-1 | TRBV11-2 | TGTGCCAGCATCAACGACATCGCCTACAATGAGCAGTTCTTC | CASINDIAYNEQFF
NA | NA | TRBJ2-3 | TRBV6-1 | TGTGCCAGCAGTGAAGACAGGACTCCCTGGAAACCCACAGATACGCAGTATTTT | CASSEDRTPWKPTDTQYF
NA | NA | TRBJ1-4 | TRBV15 | TGTGCCACCAGCAGAGACGATGAAAAACTGTTTTTT | CATSRDDEKLFF
NA | TRBD1 | TRBJ1-5 | TRBV7-2 | TGTGCCAGCAGCGCGGGACAGGGGGATCAGCCCCAGCATTTT | CASSAGQGDQPQHF
NA | NA | TRBJ2-6 | TRBV19 | TGTGCCAGTACTCAGGGGCTTATCTCTGGGGCCAACGTCCTGACTTTC | CASTQGLISGANVLTF
NA | NA | TRBJ2-3 | TRBV11-1 | TGTGCCAGCGTCCTGGGCCACACAGATACGCAGTATTTT | CASVLGHTDTQYF
NA | NA | TRBJ2-3 | TRBV27 | TGTGCCAGCAGTTTACCCGGTAGCACAGATACGCAGTATTTT | CASSLPGSTDTQYF
NA | NA | TRBJ2-7 | TRBV6-5 | TGTGCCAGCAGTCGAGGGTCTACCTACGAGCAGTACTTC | CASSRGSTYEQYF
NA | TRBD2 | TRBJ2-1 | TRBV2 | TGTGCCAGCAGTCCCGGGACTAGCTACAATGAGCAGTTCTTC | CASSPGTSYNEQFF
few | TRBD1 | TRBJ2-7 | TRBV18 | TGTGCCAGCTCACCACACGGGACAGGGTTCTACGAGCAGTACTTC | CASSPHGTGFYEQYF
NA | TRBD1 | TRBJ2-7 | TRBV4-3 | TGCGCCAGCAGCCCCAGGACAGGGGCCTACGAGCAGTACTTC | CASSPRTGAYEQYF
once | NA | TRBJ1-1 | TRBV18 | TGTGCCAGCTCACCACCTGGGGCCTTTAGGGACACTGAAGCTTTCTTT | CASSPPGAFRDTEAFF